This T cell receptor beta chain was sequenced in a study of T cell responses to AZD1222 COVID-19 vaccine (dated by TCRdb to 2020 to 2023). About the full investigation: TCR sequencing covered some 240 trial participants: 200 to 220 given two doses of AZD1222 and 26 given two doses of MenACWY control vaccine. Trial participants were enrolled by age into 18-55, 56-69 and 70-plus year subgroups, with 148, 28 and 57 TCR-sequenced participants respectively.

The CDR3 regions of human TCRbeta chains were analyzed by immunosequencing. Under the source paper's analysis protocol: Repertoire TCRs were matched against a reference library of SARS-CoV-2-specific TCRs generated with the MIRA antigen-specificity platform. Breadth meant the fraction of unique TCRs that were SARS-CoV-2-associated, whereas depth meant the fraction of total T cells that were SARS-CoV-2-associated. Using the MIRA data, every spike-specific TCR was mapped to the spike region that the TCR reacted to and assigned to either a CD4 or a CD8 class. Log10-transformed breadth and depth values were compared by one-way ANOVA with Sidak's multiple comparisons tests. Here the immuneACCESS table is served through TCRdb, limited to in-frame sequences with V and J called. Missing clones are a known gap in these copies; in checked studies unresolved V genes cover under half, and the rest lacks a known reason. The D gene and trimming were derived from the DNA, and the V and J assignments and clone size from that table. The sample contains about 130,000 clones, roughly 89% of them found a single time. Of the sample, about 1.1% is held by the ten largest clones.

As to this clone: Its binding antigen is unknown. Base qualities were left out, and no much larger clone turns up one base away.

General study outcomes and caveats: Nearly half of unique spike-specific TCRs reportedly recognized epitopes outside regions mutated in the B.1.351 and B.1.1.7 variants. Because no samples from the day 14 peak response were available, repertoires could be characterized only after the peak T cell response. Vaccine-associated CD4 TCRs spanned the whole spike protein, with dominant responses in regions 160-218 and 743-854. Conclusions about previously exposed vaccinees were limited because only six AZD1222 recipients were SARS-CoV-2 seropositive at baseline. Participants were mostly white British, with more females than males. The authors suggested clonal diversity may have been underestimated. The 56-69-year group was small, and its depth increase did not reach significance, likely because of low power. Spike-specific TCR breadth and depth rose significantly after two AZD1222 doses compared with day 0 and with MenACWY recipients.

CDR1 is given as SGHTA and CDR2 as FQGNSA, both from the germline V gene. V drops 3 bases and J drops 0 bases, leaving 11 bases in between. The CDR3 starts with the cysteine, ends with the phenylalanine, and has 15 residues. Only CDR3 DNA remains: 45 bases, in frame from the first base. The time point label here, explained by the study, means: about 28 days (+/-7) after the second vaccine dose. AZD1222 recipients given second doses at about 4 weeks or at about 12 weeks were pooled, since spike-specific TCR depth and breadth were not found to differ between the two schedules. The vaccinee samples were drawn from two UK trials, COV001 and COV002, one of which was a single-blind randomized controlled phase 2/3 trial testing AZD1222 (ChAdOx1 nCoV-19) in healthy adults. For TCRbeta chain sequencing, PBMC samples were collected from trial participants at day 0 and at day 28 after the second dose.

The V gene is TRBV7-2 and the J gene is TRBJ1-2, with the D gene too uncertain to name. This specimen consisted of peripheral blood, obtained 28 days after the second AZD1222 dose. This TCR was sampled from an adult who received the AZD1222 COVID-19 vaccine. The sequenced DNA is TGTGCCAGCAGCTTTTCATCGACTTCTAACTATGGCTACACCTTC. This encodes CASSFSSTSNYGYTF.